The rows below give T cell receptor beta chains drawn from one sample of a study of blood T cell repertoires in COVID-19. TCRdb's copy holds only in-frame clones and misses some; the assay was immunoSEQ multiplex PCR. This sample carries just under 250,000 clones, 75% to 90% of them seen once, and the ten largest clones take over 3%. The sequencing input was peripheral blood. These receptors all come from a woman in her 30s who had recovered from COVID-19. CDR3s include the opening cysteine and the closing phenylalanine or tryptophan. A D gene is named only where the DNA matches it firmly. The listing skips clone size in some rows; elsewhere it reads once, few, many or a size class.

>TRBV28|few|-|TRBJ2-7
TGTGCCAGCAGTTTAAGTACTTACGAGCAGTACTTC
CASSLSTYEQYF
>TRBV7-3|-|TRBD1|TRBJ1-3
TGTGCCAGCAGCCAGGGACAGGCAGGCTCTGGAAACACCATATATTTT
CASSQGQAGSGNTIYF
>TRBV5-4|-|-|TRBJ1-1
TGTGCCAGCAGCTTGGCAGGGCGAAACACTGAAGCTTTCTTT
CASSLAGRNTEAFF
>TRBV18|once|TRBD2|TRBJ2-7
TGTGCCAGCTCCCCCCTATCATCGGCGGGGGGCCTTCCGGGCGAGCAGTACTTC
CASSPLSSAGGLPGEQYF
>TRBV7-6|-|-|TRBJ1-3
TGTGCCAGCAGCTCAGTGCCACTTAATACAGGGAGCTCTGGAAACACCATATATTTT
CASSSVPLNTGSSGNTIYF
>TRBV18|-|-|TRBJ1-4
TGTGCCAGCTCACTACAACAGGGCGGTAATGAAAAACTGTTTTTT
CASSLQQGGNEKLFF
>TRBV9|once|-|TRBJ1-1
TGTGCCAGCAGCAACGAGGCGAACACTGAAGCTTTCTTT
CASSNEANTEAFF
>TRBV7-8|-|-|TRBJ1-3
TGTGCCAGCAGCTTACGGGAAGTCTCTGGAAACACCATATATTTT
CASSLREVSGNTIYF
>TRBV30|-|TRBD2|TRBJ2-1
TGTGCCTGGAGTGCATTCGGCGGGGGGGGTGATGAGCAGTTCTTC
CAWSAFGGGGDEQFF
>TRBV6-5|-|-|TRBJ1-1
TGTGCCAGCAGCCCAATTGTCCGGGACACTGAAGCTTTCTTT
CASSPIVRDTEAFF
>TRBV5-6|few|-|TRBJ1-2
TGTGCCAGCAGCTTGGGGGGGCCCTATGGCTACACCTTC
CASSLGGPYGYTF
>TRBV6-5|-|-|TRBJ2-7
TGTGCCAGCAGCAGATCGGGATCCTACGAGCAGTACTTC
CASSRSGSYEQYF
>TRBV6-5|once|TRBD1|TRBJ2-5
TGTGCCAGCAGTTACTCTGGGACAGGGGATTTGAAGACCCAGTACTTC
CASSYSGTGDLKTQYF
>TRBV6-5|-|-|TRBJ1-6
TGTGCCAGCAGAGGACAGAATTCACCCCTCCACTTT
CASRGQNSPLHF
>TRBV3-1/TRBV3-2|-|-|TRBJ2-7
TGTGCCAGCAGCCAAGACACGGGGACCTACGAGCAGTACTTC
CASSQDTGTYEQYF
>TRBV4-2|once|TRBD1|TRBJ2-7
TGTGCCAGCAGCCCACCCCTACAGGGGCCAGGGTACTTC
CASSPPLQGPGYF
>TRBV30|-|TRBD1|TRBJ1-4
TGTGCCTGGAACCGGGACAGCGTAAATGAAAAACTGTTTTTT
CAWNRDSVNEKLFF
>TRBV5-1|-|-|TRBJ2-5
TGCGCCAGCAGCCTCGGGACACTACAAGAGACCCAGTACTTC
CASSLGTLQETQYF
>TRBV19|-|-|TRBJ1-2
TGTGCCAGTAGTATGGGCAGGGGATTTAAGGGCTATGGCTACACCTTC
CASSMGRGFKGYGYTF
>TRBV7-9|-|TRBD1|TRBJ1-1
TGTGCCAGCAGCTTTGGGACAGGGGAGACTGAAGCTTTCTTT
CASSFGTGETEAFF
>TRBV7-9|-|TRBD1|TRBJ1-1
TGTGCCAGCAGCTTTCTTGCAGGGGGCTTGGGTGAAGCTTTCTTT
CASSFLAGGLGEAFF
>TRBV12-5|-|-|TRBJ2-7
TGTGCTAGTGGTTTGGTCTCAGGTGGAAGCTCCTACGAGCAGTACTTC
CASGLVSGGSSYEQYF
>TRBV29-1|-|TRBD1|TRBJ1-1
TGCAGCGTTAATTTCGGACAGGGGGCAGCTTTCTTT
CSVNFGQGAAFF
>TRBV4-1|-|-|TRBJ2-7
TGCGCCAGCACCATAGGGACATATCTCGAGCAGTACTTC
CASTIGTYLEQYF
>TRBV9|-|TRBD1|TRBJ2-2
TGTGCCAGCAGCGCGGGACAGGGGATAACCACCGGGGAGCTGTTTTTT
CASSAGQGITTGELFF